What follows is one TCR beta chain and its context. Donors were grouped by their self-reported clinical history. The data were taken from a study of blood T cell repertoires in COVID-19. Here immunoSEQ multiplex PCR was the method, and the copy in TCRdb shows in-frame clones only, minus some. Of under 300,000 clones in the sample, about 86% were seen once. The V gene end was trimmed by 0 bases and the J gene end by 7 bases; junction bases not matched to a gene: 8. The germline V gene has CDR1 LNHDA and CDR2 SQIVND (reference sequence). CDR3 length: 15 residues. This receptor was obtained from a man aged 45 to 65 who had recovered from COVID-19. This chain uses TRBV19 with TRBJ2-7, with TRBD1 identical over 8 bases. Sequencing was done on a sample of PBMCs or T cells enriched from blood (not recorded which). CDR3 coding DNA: TGTGCCAGTAGTATAGAAGGGACAGGCCTGAGGGAGCAGTACTTC. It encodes CASSIEGTGLREQYF.